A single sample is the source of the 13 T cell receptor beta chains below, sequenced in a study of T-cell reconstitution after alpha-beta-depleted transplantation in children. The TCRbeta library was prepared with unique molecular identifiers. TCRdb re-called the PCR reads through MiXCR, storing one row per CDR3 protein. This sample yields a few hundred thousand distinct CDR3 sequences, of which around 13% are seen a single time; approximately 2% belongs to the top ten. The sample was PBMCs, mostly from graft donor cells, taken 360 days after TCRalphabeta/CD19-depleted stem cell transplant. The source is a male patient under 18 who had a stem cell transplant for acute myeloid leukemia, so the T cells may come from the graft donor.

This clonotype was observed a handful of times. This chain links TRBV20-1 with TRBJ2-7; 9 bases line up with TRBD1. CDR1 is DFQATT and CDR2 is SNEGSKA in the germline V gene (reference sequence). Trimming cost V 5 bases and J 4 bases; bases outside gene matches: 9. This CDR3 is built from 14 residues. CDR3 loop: CSAPRDRVGYEQYF. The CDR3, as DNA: TGCAGTGCTCCTCGGGACAGGGTAGGGTACGAGCAGTACTTC.

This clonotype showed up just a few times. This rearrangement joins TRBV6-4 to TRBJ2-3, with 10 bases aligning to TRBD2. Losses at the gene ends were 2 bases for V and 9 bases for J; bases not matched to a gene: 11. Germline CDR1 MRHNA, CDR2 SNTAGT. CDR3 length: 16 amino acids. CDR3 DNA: TGTGCCAGCAGTGACGGGGGGCCTAGCGGGAGAGAGACGCAGTATTTT. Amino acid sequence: CASSDGGPSGRETQYF.

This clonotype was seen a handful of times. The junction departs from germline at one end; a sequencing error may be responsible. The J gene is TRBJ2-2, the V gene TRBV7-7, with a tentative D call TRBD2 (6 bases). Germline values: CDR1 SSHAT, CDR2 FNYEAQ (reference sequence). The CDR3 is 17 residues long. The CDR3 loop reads CASSLAPSGRNTGELFF. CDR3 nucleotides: TGTGCTAGCAGCTTAGCACCTTCCGGGAGGAACACCGGGGAGCTGTTTTTT.

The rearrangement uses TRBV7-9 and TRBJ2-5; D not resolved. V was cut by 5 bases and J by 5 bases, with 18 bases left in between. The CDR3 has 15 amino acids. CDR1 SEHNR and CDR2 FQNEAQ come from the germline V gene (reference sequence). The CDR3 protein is CASSPPRGQQETQYF. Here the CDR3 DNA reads TGTGCCAGCAGCCCCCCTCGTGGGCAGCAGGAGACCCAGTACTTC.

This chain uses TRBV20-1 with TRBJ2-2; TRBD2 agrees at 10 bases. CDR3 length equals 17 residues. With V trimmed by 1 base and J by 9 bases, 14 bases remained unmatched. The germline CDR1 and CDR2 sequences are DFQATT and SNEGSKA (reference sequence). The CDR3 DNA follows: TGCAGTGCTAGAGGGTGGGGGTCTAGCGGGAGCATGTGGGAGCTGTTTTTT. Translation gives CSARGWGSSGSMWELFF.

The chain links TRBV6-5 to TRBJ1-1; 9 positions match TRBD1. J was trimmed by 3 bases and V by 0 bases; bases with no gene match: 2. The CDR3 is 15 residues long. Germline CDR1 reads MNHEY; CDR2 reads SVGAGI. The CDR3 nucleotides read TGTGCCAGCAGTTACTCGACAGGGGGTTACACTGAAGCTTTCTTT. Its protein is CASSYSTGGYTEAFF.

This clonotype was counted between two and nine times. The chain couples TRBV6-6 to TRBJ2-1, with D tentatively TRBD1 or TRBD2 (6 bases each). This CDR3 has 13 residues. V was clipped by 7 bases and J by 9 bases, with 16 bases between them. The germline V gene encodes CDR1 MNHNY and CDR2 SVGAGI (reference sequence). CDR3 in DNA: TGTGCCAGCATGGAAGGGGGGCAGATTGAGCAGTTCTTC. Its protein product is CASMEGGQIEQFF.

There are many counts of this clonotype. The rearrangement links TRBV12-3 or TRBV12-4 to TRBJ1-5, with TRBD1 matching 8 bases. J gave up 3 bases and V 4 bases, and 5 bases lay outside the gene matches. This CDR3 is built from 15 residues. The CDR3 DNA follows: TGTGCCAGCAGTTCCCGGGACAGGCACAATCAGCCCCAGCATTTT. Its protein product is CASSSRDRHNQPQHF.

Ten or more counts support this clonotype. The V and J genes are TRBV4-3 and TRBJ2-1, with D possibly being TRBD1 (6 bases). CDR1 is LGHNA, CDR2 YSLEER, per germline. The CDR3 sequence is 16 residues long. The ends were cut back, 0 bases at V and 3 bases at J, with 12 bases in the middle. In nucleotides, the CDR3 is TGCGCCAGCAGCCAAGACCCGGGACAAATCTACAATGAGCAGTTCTTC. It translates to CASSQDPGQIYNEQFF.

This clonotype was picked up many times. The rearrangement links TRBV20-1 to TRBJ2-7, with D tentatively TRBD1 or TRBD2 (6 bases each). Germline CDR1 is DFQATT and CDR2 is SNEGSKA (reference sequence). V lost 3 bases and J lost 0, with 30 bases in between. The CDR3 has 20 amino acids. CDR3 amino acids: CSARPQTGWLGREASYEQYF. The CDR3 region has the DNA TGCAGTGCTAGGCCCCAGACAGGCTGGTTAGGTAGGGAGGCCTCCTACGAGCAGTACTTC.

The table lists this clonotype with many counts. DNA for the CDR3: TGTGCCACCAGCAGGGGGAGCGGGAAGACAGATACGCAGTATTTT. Translated, it gives CATSRGSGKTDTQYF. The V gene is TRBV15, the J gene TRBJ2-3; 7 bases agree with TRBD2. Germline lookup yields CDR1 LNHNV and CDR2 YYDKDF (reference sequence). The CDR3 runs to 15 residues. The junction had 6 bases not matched to a gene; V was cut back by 3 bases and J by 3 bases.

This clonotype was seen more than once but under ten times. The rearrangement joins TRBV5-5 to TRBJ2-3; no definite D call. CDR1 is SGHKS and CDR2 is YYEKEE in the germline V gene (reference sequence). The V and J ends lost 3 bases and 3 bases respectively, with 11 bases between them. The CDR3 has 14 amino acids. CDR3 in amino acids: CASSSIFQTDTQYF. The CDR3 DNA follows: TGTGCCAGCAGCTCCATCTTTCAGACAGATACGCAGTATTTT.

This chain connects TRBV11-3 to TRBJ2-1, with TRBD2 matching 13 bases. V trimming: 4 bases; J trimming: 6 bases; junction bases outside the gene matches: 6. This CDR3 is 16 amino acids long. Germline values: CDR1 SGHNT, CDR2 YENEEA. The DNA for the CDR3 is TGTGCCAGCAGCTACATGGGACTAGCGGGACCCAATGAGCAGTTCTTC. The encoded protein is CASSYMGLAGPNEQFF.